The 6 T cell receptor beta chains in this list originate from one sample, sequenced in a study of tumor-infiltrating lymphocytes in primary liver carcinoma. The source material, about 17-31 mg of unsorted bulk tissue, was used to co-extract RNA and DNA. Production of TCR beta cDNA used 500 ng total RNA together with a constant-region primer. Investigators got TCR beta libraries out of three nested multiplex PCR rounds, done with slightly modified ARM-PCR. Running roughly 10 cycles apiece, the first two PCR rounds relied on TRBV1-TRBV30 forward primers together with a C-beta reverse primer. TCRdb called the multiplex PCR reads again in MiXCR, with one record for every CDR3 protein. The data hold 80,000 or so distinct CDR3 sequences, with 71% observed a single time. Sequences were obtained from liver tumor tissue from sampling region 4. Noted subset: tumor region T4, right-lateral pole. The source is a woman aged 55-69 years with primary liver carcinoma and hepatitis B virus infection.

On this clonotype itself: One end of the junction fails to match germline, which may point to a read error. The V call is TRBV6-5, the J call TRBJ2-6, with D possibly being TRBD1 (5 bases). The V gene's germline CDR1 is MNHEY and CDR2 SVGAGI. The CDR3 covers 16 residues. The CDR3 bases are TGTGCCGGCAGTTACTTTGGACATTCTGGGGCCAACGTCCTGACTTTC. It encodes CAGSYFGHSGANVLTF.

This clonotype was counted between two and nine times. The chain is built from TRBV7-9 and TRBJ2-7, with D perhaps being TRBD1 or TRBD2 (5 bases each). The CDR3 length is 12 residues. V was clipped by 6 bases and J by 6 bases, with 12 bases between them. CDR1 SEHNR and CDR2 FQNEAQ come from the germline V gene (reference sequence). The CDR3 sequence is CASRSADIEQYF. The CDR3 DNA reads as TGTGCCAGCAGATCAGCGGACATCGAGCAGTACTTC.

About this clonotype: One end of the junction does not line up with germline, which may come from a read error. The V call is TRBV11-2, the J call TRBJ2-3; 10 nucleotides match TRBD2. The CDR3 spans 18 residues. CDR1 is SGHAT and CDR2 is FQNNGV in the germline V gene. CDR3 DNA sequence: TGTACCAGCAACTCTTGGGGACTAGCGAGAGAAAATGGAGATACGCAGTATTTT. This gives the protein CTSNSWGLARENGDTQYF. Full variable domain (rest looked up from reference TRBV11-2 and TRBJ2-3): EAGVAQSPRYKIIEKRQSVAFWCNPISGHATLYWYQQILGQGPKLLIQFQNNGVVDDSQLPKDRFSAERLKGVDSTLKIQPAKLEDSAVYLCTSNSWGLARENGDTQYFGPGTRLTVL.

This clonotype occurred a few times. A much more abundant neighbour one base away suggests this may be a read error. The chain uses TRBV10-3 and TRBJ2-7, with TRBD1 as a possible D gene (8 bases). From germline, CDR1 is ENHRY and CDR2 SYGVKD. This CDR3 spans 13 amino acids. The CDR3 DNA reads TGTGCCATCAGCGGGGGGACAGGCTACAAGCAGTACTTC. This encodes CAISGGTGYKQYF.

With regard to this clonotype: The junction departs from germline at one end; a sequencing error may be responsible. The chain couples TRBV11-3 to TRBJ2-2; weak D call: TRBD2 (5 bases). The CDR3 runs to 14 residues. CDR1 and CDR2 from the germline V gene are SGHNT and YENEEA. CDR3 sequence (DNA): TGTGCCAGGAGGAGAACTAGGGCGACCGTGGAGCTGTTTTTT. It codes for CARRRTRATVELFF.

This sequence joins TRBV7-8 and TRBJ1-4; D uncertain. Trimming pared 9 bases from V and 8 bases from J, leaving 22 bases between. The CDR3 runs 15 residues. The germline V gene has CDR1 SGHVS and CDR2 FQNEAQ. CDR3 in amino acids: CASSPNMGPSEKLFF. The CDR3 DNA follows: TGTGCCAGTAGCCCAAACATGGGTCCAAGCGAAAAACTGTTTTTT. Full variable domain (outside the CDR3, taken from reference TRBV7-8 and TRBJ1-4): GAGVSQSPRYKVAKRGQDVALRCDPISGHVSLFWYQQALGQGPEFLTYFQNEAQLDKSGLPSDRFFAERPEGSVSTLKIQRTQQEDSAVYLCASSPNMGPSEKLFFGSGTQLSVL.